This paragraph covers one T cell receptor beta chain sequence. Its matching antigen is unknown. The whole isolated RNA underwent reverse transcription, so sequencing captured expressed TCRB transcripts. The repertoire was sequenced with immunoSEQ multiplex PCR; TCRdb's copy has only in-frame clones and lacks some. The sample carries some 240,000 clones, around 16% recorded once. This record belongs to a study of beta chain features in type 1 diabetes. CDR1 and CDR2 (germline): MNHEY, SMNVEV (reference sequence). With V trimmed by 6 bases and J by 7 bases, 8 bases remained unmatched. The CDR3 spans 13 residues. Study-wide findings and caveats: For Type 1 diabetes patients, all four CD4+ subsets carried TCRB CDR3s that were moderately but significantly shorter. Among patients, naive, central memory and Treg TCRB repertoires appeared more similar than among healthy donors.

Sequenced: naive CD4+ T cells from blood. This chain joins TRBV27 and TRBJ1-1; 7 bases align to TRBD1. The sequence was collected from a man between 25 and 39 years old with type 1 diabetes. CDR3: CASSLDRAREAFF. Here the CDR3 DNA reads TGTGCCAGCAGCCTAGACAGGGCCCGTGAAGCTTTCTTT.